The 9 T cell receptor beta chains given below trace back to one sample, sequenced in a study of shared clonotypes between healthy human individuals (dated by TCRdb to the early 2020s). The receptor library was made with the immunoSEQ multiplex PCR assay. What TCRdb holds here is the immuneACCESS table cut down to in-frame rearrangements. Part of the clones is not present; checked against another copy, under half of the missing clones reflect an unresolved V gene, and the others are unexplained. For this sample the table gives under 1,100,000 clones, of which 70% to 80% were detected only once. About 1.5% of the sample rests with the top ten. Sequencing used memory CD4+ T cells sorted from blood. The cell subset or site tag for this specimen amounts to: CD45RA-negative fraction. The receptors derive from a man younger than 30 in good health.

The J gene is TRBJ2-3, the V gene TRBV29-1; no firm D call. The V and J ends lost 5 bases and 4 bases respectively, with 1 base between them. CDR1 is SQVTM, CDR2 ANQGSEA, per germline. The CDR3 is 9 amino acids. CDR3 sequence (DNA): TGCAGCGTTCCAGATACGCAGTATTTT. As protein: CSVPDTQYF.

The J gene is TRBJ2-3, the V gene TRBV25-1; 8 bases match TRBD1. The CDR3 is made up of 15 amino acids. Germline-derived CDR1 and CDR2 are MGHDK and SYGVNS. The junction had 10 bases not matched to a gene; V was cut back by 3 bases and J by 8 bases. The CDR3 DNA is TGTGCCAGCAGTGACGACAGGGGATCGGCAGGTACGCAGTATTTT. It is translated as CASSDDRGSAGTQYF. The variable domain in full, completed from reference TRBV25-1 and TRBJ2-3, reads EADIYQTPRYLVIGTGKKITLECSQTMGHDKMYWYQQDPGMELHLIHYSYGVNSTEKGDLSSESTVSRIRTEHFPLTLESARPSHTSQYLCASSDDRGSAGTQYFGPGTRLTVL.

V usage is TRBV27 and J usage is TRBJ1-5; D unresolved. CDR3 length: 13 residues. The germline gives CDR1 MNHEY, CDR2 SMNVEV (reference sequence). Trimming took off 4 bases at V and 8 bases at J, with 12 bases between the two ends. The CDR3 sequence is CASSYKRREPQHF. The CDR3 coding sequence is TGTGCCAGCAGTTATAAGCGTCGCGAGCCCCAGCATTTT.

The chain has TRBV20-1 and TRBJ1-3; D remains unclear. CDR1 is DFQATT and CDR2 is SNEGSKA in the germline V gene (reference sequence). V lost 0 bases and J lost 3, with 0 bases in between. The length of the CDR3 is 11 residues. The CDR3 sequence is CSARDGNTIYF. In DNA, the CDR3 is TGCAGTGCTAGAGATGGAAACACCATATATTTT.

The V gene is TRBV5-1, the J gene TRBJ2-7; TRBD1 might be the D (10 bases). The CDR3 extends over 22 amino acids. Trimming removed 4 bases at V and 0 bases at J, with 35 bases between. The germline gives CDR1 SGHRS, CDR2 YFSETQ. The CDR3 sequence is CASSITPGTGVGSGSYSYEQYF. The CDR3 DNA sequence: TGCGCCAGCAGCATCACCCCCGGGACAGGGGTTGGTAGCGGGAGTTACTCCTACGAGCAGTACTTC.

The sample holds a few counts of this clone. CDR3 in amino acids: CASSLEGQIRIGNQPQHF. The CDR3 bases are TGTGCCAGCAGCTTAGAGGGACAAATACGAATTGGCAATCAGCCCCAGCATTTT. The chain joins TRBV11-1 to TRBJ1-5, with D perhaps matching TRBD1 (6 bases). In germline, CDR1 is SGHAT, CDR2 FQDESV (reference sequence). The CDR3 is made up of 18 amino acids. The V gene lost 1 base and the J gene lost 2 bases, with 18 bases spanning the gap.

Only a few counts were recorded for this clone. V usage is TRBV15 and J usage is TRBJ1-2; 11 bases fit TRBD1. The germline CDR1 and CDR2 sequences are LNHNV and YYDKDF (reference sequence). The CDR3 sequence is 14 residues long. Unmatched junction bases numbered 6, after V lost 5 bases and J lost 7 bases. The DNA for the CDR3 is TGTGCCACCAGCGGACAGGGGGCGTTTGGTGGCTACACCTTC. Residues: CATSGQGAFGGYTF.

The CDR3 protein is CASSVTGGGYGYTF. As DNA, the CDR3 is TGTGCCAGCAGTGTCACAGGGGGCGGCTATGGCTACACCTTC. The chain links TRBV27 to TRBJ1-2; 9 bases are shared with TRBD1. CDR3 length: 14 residues. With 5 bases clipped from V and 4 bases from J, the junction kept 5 bases outside the gene matches. The germline gives CDR1 MNHEY, CDR2 SMNVEV (reference sequence).

This sequence joins TRBV28 and TRBJ2-7; a possible D gene is TRBD1 (5 bases). This CDR3 contains 16 residues. V dropped 7 bases and J dropped 2 bases, with 21 bases sitting between them. Per germline, CDR1 MDHEN and CDR2 SYDVKM. Here the CDR3 DNA reads TGTGCCAGCAATACCAAGTCTAGGGGATCGCCCTACGAGCAGTACTTC. Its translation is CASNTKSRGSPYEQYF.